This T cell receptor (beta chain) appears in the sequencing data of a study of cytomegalovirus exposure and HLA in healthy donors. Worth noting for this clone: Its specificity is unknown.

Regarding the study as a whole: A later analysis by the authors found several of the most significant clusters apparently linked to common viral pathogens. Indistinguishable V segments such as TRBV6-2 and TRBV6-3 were excluded. It was assumed in the presence/absence analyses that sequencing depth was roughly uniform across donors.

The CDR3 is made up of 15 amino acids. The J segment lost 2 bases and the V segment lost 4 bases, leaving 7 bases of the junction unmatched. Germline CDR1 reads SGHNT; CDR2 reads YENEEA. The PCR had 60 Vbeta and 13 Jbeta primers. Using immunoSEQ multiplex PCR, the repertoire was profiled, and TCRdb retains in-frame clones only, with some absent. The sample lists under 200,000 clones, 9.5% to 15% occurring once. The sample comprised PBMCs. The chain combines TRBV11-3 with TRBJ2-5; 7 nucleotides agree with TRBD1. The TCR was taken from a man aged 45-65 years in good health and CMV-seropositive. The CDR3 sequence: CASSSTGTEQETQYF. The CDR3 DNA sequence: TGTGCCAGCAGCTCTACCGGGACAGAACAAGAGACCCAGTACTTC.